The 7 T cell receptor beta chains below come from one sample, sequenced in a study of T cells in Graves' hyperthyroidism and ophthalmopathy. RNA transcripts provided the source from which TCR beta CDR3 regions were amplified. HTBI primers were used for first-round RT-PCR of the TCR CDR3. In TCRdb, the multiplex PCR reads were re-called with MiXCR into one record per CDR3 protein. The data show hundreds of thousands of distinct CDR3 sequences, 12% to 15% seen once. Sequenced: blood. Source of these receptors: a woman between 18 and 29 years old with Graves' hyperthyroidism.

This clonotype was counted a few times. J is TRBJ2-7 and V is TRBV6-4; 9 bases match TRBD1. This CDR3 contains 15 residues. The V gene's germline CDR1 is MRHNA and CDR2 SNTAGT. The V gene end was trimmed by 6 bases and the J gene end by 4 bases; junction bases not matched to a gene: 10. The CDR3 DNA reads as TGTGCCAGCAGACAGGGACAGGGAGGTTCTTACGAGCAGTACTTC. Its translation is CASRQGQGGSYEQYF.

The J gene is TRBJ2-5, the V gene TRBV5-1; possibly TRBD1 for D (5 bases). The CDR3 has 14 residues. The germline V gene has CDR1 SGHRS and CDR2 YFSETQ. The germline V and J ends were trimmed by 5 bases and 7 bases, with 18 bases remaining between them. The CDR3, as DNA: TGCGCCAGCAGTGTAGAGGAGCGAACAGGGACCCAGTACTTC. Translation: CASSVEERTGTQYF.

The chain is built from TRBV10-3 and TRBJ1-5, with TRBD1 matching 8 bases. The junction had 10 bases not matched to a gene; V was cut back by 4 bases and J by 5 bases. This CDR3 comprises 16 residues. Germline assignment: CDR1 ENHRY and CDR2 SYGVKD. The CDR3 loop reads CAISGETTGVDQPQHF. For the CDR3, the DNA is TGTGCCATCAGTGGAGAAACGACAGGGGTCGATCAGCCCCAGCATTTT.

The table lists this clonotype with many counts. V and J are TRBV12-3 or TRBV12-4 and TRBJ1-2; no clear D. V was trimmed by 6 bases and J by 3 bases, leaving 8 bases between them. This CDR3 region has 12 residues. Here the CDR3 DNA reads TGTGCCAGCAGCCTCAGTGACTATGGCTACACCTTC. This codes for CASSLSDYGYTF.

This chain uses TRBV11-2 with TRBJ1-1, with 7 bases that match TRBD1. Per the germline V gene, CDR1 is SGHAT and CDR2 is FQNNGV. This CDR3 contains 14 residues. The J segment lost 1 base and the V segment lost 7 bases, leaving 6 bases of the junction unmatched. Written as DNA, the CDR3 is TGTGCCAGCACCCACCGGGACAGGAACACTGAAGCTTTCTTT. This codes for CASTHRDRNTEAFF. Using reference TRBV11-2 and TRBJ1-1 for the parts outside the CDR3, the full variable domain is EAGVAQSPRYKIIEKRQSVAFWCNPISGHATLYWYQQILGQGPKLLIQFQNNGVVDDSQLPKDRFSAERLKGVDSTLKIQPAKLEDSAVYLCASTHRDRNTEAFFGQGTRLTVV.

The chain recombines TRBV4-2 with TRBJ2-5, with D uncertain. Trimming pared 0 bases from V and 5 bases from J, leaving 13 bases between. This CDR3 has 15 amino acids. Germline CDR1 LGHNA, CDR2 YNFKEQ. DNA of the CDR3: TGTGCCAGCAGCCAAGAGTTCGTTAGCAGGGAGACCCAGTACTTC. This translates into CASSQEFVSRETQYF.

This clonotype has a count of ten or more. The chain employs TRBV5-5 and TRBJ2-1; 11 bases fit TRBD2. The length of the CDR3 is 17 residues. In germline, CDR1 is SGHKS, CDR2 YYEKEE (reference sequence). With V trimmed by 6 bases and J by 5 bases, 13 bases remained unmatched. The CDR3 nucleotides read TGTGCCAGCATCCCAGGCTTAGCGGGAGGGCCACACAATGAGCAGTTCTTC. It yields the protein CASIPGLAGGPHNEQFF. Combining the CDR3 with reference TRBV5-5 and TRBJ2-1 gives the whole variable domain DAGVTQSPTHLIKTRGQQVTLRCSPISGHKSVSWYQQVLGQGPQFIFQYYEKEERGRGNFPDRFSARQFPNYSSELNVNALLLGDSALYLCASIPGLAGGPHNEQFFGPGTRLTVL.